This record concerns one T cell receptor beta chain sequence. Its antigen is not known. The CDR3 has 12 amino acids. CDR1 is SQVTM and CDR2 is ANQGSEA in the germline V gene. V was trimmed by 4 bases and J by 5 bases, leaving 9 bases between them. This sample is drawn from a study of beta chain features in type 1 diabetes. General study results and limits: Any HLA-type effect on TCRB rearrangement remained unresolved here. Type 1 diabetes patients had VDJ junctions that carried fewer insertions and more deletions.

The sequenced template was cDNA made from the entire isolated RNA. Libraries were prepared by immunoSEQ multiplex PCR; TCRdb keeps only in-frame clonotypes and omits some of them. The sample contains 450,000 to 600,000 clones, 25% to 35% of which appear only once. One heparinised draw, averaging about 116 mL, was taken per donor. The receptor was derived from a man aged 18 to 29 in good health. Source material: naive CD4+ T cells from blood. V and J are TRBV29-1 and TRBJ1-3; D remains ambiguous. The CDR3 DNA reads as TGCAGCGTTGGGCAGGATCGAAACACCATATATTTT. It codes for CSVGQDRNTIYF. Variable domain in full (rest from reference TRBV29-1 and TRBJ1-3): SAVISQKPSRDICQRGTSLTIQCQVDSQVTMMFWYRQQPGQSLTLIATANQGSEATYESGFVIDKFPISRPNLTFSTLTVSNMSPEDSSIYLCSVGQDRNTIYFGEGSWLTVV.